The present entry profiles one T cell receptor beta chain with its context. Its target is not known. The sample comes from a study of T cells after yellow fever vaccination. Whole-study results and caveats: A minor fraction of clonotypes spanned both CD4 and CD8 compartments.

The CDR3 is 16 residues long. TCRdb recomputed calls from the 5' RACE reads with MiXCR, one row per CDR3 protein. The data show 600,000 to 750,000 distinct CDR3 sequences, 9% to 15% seen once. The clonotype was recovered from a man aged 25 to 40 who received the YFV17D yellow fever vaccine. The sample consisted of PBMCs, taken on the day of the yellow fever booster vaccination. The rearrangement uses TRBV12-2 and TRBJ2-3. TRBV12-2 is an annotated pseudogene. This CDR3 reads CASRHGPIWGTDTQYF. The CDR3 coding sequence is TGTGCAAGTCGCCACGGACCAATTTGGGGTACAGATACGCAGTATTTT.